The sample holds many counts of the clone carrying this T cell receptor beta chain. Its target is unknown. V lost 3 bases and J lost 4; bases outside the gene matches: 14. Germline V lookup: CDR1 SGDLS, CDR2 YYNGEE. The CDR3 runs 17 residues. The entry originates in a study of T-cell reconstitution after alpha-beta-depleted transplantation in children. General observations from the study: Expanded graft clones numbering several hundred reportedly gave rise to alpha-beta T cells about two months after transplant. Newly generated T cells supplied most T-cell counts and diversity one year post-transplant.

The TCRbeta library was prepared with unique molecular identifiers. TCRdb re-analysed the PCR reads in MiXCR, keeping a single row per CDR3 protein. This sample yields 480,000 or so distinct CDR3 sequences, of which under 12% are seen a single time; 2% to 2.5% belongs to the top ten. This sequence joins TRBV9 and TRBJ2-5; 8 bases map to TRBD2. Sequences were derived from PBMCs, sampled before TCRalphabeta/CD19-depleted stem cell transplant. The source is a child aged 2 to 9 with inherited bone marrow failure, due to receive a stem cell transplant. The CDR3 region is CASSALVSGGPGETQYF. DNA of the CDR3: TGTGCCAGCAGCGCCCTAGTGTCGGGAGGGCCTGGAGAGACCCAGTACTTC.